This T cell receptor beta chain was captured in a study of cytomegalovirus exposure and HLA in healthy donors. Study-wide results and caveats: A later analysis showed HLA-associated TCR beta chains outstripping equally common others in clonal expansion.

The germline CDR1 and CDR2 sequences are MGHRA and YSYEKL. V shed 1 base, J shed 3 bases, and the junction held 1 base outside the gene matches. The CDR3 runs to 14 residues. This PCR relied on a set of 60 Vbeta primers and 13 Jbeta primers. Profiled with immunoSEQ multiplex PCR; TCRdb holds only in-frame clones, not every one. The sample holds approximately 140,000 clones, less than 85% seen once. Regarding this clone: The antigen is not known.

The source material was PBMCs. This receptor was taken from a man aged 40-55 years in good health and CMV-seropositive. V is TRBV4-1 and J is TRBJ2-7; TRBD2 matches at 9 bases. This CDR3 is CASSQGAGGYEQYF. For the CDR3, the DNA is TGCGCCAGCAGCCAAGGAGCGGGGGGCTACGAGCAGTACTTC.